Listed below are T cell receptor beta chains from one sample, sequenced in a study of blood T cell repertoires in COVID-19. The data were produced by immunoSEQ multiplex PCR, yet TCRdb's version contains in-frame clones alone and is incomplete. The sample includes about 160,000 clones, around 80% of them seen just once. Sequenced input: PBMCs or T cells enriched from blood (not recorded which). Receptors originate from a woman aged 60 to 75 who had recovered from COVID-19. Both conserved end residues are part of each CDR3. Each record gives: V gene, D gene, J gene, clone size, CDR3 DNA, CDR3 protein. D genes are given only for firm matches. Clone size appears in some rows only: once, few, many, or a class for an expanded clone.

V gene: TRBV5-1
D gene: -
J gene: TRBJ2-3
clone size: -
CDR3 DNA: TGCGCCAGCAGCCTGGGTAGCTCTAGCACAGATACGCAGTATTTT
CDR3 protein: CASSLGSSSTDTQYF

V gene: TRBV5-1
D gene: TRBD2
J gene: TRBJ2-5
clone size: few
CDR3 DNA: TGCGCCAGCAGCTTTGAAGCGGGGGCACAAGAGACCCAGTACTTC
CDR3 protein: CASSFEAGAQETQYF

V gene: TRBV7-8
D gene: -
J gene: TRBJ1-2
clone size: -
CDR3 DNA: TGTGCCAGCAGCTTCCTTACAGGGTGGGTCTTCGGTGGCTACACCTTC
CDR3 protein: CASSFLTGWVFGGYTF

V gene: TRBV27
D gene: -
J gene: TRBJ1-2
clone size: -
CDR3 DNA: TGTGCCAGCAGTTCGGTCGACAGTCTCACTTCCCACTATGGCTACACCTTC
CDR3 protein: CASSSVDSLTSHYGYTF

V gene: TRBV29-1
D gene: -
J gene: TRBJ2-5
clone size: -
CDR3 DNA: TGCAGCGTTGTAGACAGTCAAGAGACCCAGTACTTC
CDR3 protein: CSVVDSQETQYF

V gene: TRBV25-1
D gene: TRBD1
J gene: TRBJ2-6
clone size: -
CDR3 DNA: TGTGCCAGCAGTGTCTGGACAGGGGGTACCTCTGGGGCCAACGTCCTGACTTTC
CDR3 protein: CASSVWTGGTSGANVLTF

V gene: TRBV29-1
D gene: -
J gene: TRBJ1-1
clone size: -
CDR3 DNA: TGCAGCGTTGCAGGGGTCATGAACACTGAAGCTTTCTTT
CDR3 protein: CSVAGVMNTEAFF

V gene: TRBV5-1
D gene: TRBD1
J gene: TRBJ1-1
clone size: -
CDR3 DNA: TGCGCCAGCAGCTTGCAAGACAGGGGGCTGAAGAACACTGAAGCTTTCTTT
CDR3 protein: CASSLQDRGLKNTEAFF

V gene: TRBV21-1
D gene: -
J gene: TRBJ2-7
clone size: -
CDR3 DNA: TGTGCCCGGGCAGGGTGCGAGCAGTACTTC
CDR3 protein: CARAGCEQYF

V gene: TRBV2
D gene: -
J gene: TRBJ2-7
clone size: -
CDR3 DNA: TGTGCCAGCAGTCCTGTTACAAATTCCTACGAGCAGTACTTC
CDR3 protein: CASSPVTNSYEQYF

V gene: TRBV24-1
D gene: -
J gene: TRBJ2-5
clone size: -
CDR3 DNA: TGTGCCACCAGCACAGTGGGGGCCCAAGAGACCCAGTACTTC
CDR3 protein: CATSTVGAQETQYF

V gene: TRBV25-1
D gene: TRBD2
J gene: TRBJ2-7
clone size: once
CDR3 DNA: TGTGCCAGCAGTGGGGAGGGATTGCGCTTC
CDR3 protein: CASSGEGLRF

V gene: TRBV9
D gene: -
J gene: TRBJ2-5
clone size: many
CDR3 DNA: TGTGCCAGCAGCGTAGGGGCGGGGCAAGAGACCCAGTACTTC
CDR3 protein: CASSVGAGQETQYF

V gene: TRBV11-3
D gene: TRBD2
J gene: TRBJ2-7
clone size: -
CDR3 DNA: TGTGCCAGCAGCCACGGGGGGGCCTACGAGCAGTACTTC
CDR3 protein: CASSHGGAYEQYF

V gene: TRBV24-1
D gene: -
J gene: TRBJ1-2
clone size: -
CDR3 DNA: TGTGCCAGGGTAGCCCGGGGGGACTATGGCTACACCTTC
CDR3 protein: CARVARGDYGYTF

V gene: TRBV14
D gene: -
J gene: TRBJ1-2
clone size: -
CDR3 DNA: TGTGCCAGCAGCCTCGGACAGTATGGCTACACCTTC
CDR3 protein: CASSLGQYGYTF

V gene: TRBV3-1/TRBV3-2
D gene: -
J gene: TRBJ1-6
clone size: -
CDR3 DNA: TGTGCCAGCAGCCAAGGTTGGGCCCGTCAAAGGGGCTCACCCCTCCACTTT
CDR3 protein: CASSQGWARQRGSPLHF

V gene: TRBV3-1/TRBV3-2
D gene: -
J gene: TRBJ1-3
clone size: -
CDR3 DNA: TGTGCCAGTCAGGGGCCAGGAAACACCATATATTTT
CDR3 protein: CASQGPGNTIYF

V gene: TRBV24-1
D gene: TRBD2
J gene: TRBJ2-5
clone size: -
CDR3 DNA: TGTGCCACCAGTGATTTGCTACCGGGACTAGCGGGGGGCCTCCGGGAGACCCAGTACTTC
CDR3 protein: CATSDLLPGLAGGLRETQYF

V gene: TRBV12-5
D gene: -
J gene: TRBJ2-4
clone size: -
CDR3 DNA: TGTGCTAGTGCTTCGGGAATAGCCAAAAACATTCAGTACTTC
CDR3 protein: CASASGIAKNIQYF

V gene: TRBV6-1
D gene: -
J gene: TRBJ1-3
clone size: -
CDR3 DNA: TGTGCCAGCAGCCGACAGTCCTCTGGAAACACCATATATTTT
CDR3 protein: CASSRQSSGNTIYF

V gene: TRBV29-1
D gene: -
J gene: TRBJ2-1
clone size: -
CDR3 DNA: TGCAGCGCACATCTCCAGGGGAGCTCCTACAATGAGCAGTTCTTC
CDR3 protein: CSAHLQGSSYNEQFF

V gene: TRBV15
D gene: -
J gene: TRBJ1-1
clone size: many
CDR3 DNA: TGTGCCACCAGCAGAGCTAGGGGGTTCGTAGGGGACACTGAAGCTTTCTTT
CDR3 protein: CATSRARGFVGDTEAFF

V gene: TRBV12-5
D gene: TRBD1
J gene: TRBJ2-3
clone size: once
CDR3 DNA: TGTGCTAGTGGTTTGACTCTGGGACAGGTTTCAGATACGCAGTATTTT
CDR3 protein: CASGLTLGQVSDTQYF

V gene: TRBV25-1
D gene: -
J gene: TRBJ2-1
clone size: -
CDR3 DNA: TGTGCCAGCAGTTCAAATCCCCCTACCAATGAGCAGTTCTTC
CDR3 protein: CASSSNPPTNEQFF

V gene: TRBV2
D gene: TRBD1
J gene: TRBJ1-5
clone size: -
CDR3 DNA: TGTGCCAGCAGTGGCGACAGGGAAGTAAATCAGCCCCAGCATTTT
CDR3 protein: CASSGDREVNQPQHF